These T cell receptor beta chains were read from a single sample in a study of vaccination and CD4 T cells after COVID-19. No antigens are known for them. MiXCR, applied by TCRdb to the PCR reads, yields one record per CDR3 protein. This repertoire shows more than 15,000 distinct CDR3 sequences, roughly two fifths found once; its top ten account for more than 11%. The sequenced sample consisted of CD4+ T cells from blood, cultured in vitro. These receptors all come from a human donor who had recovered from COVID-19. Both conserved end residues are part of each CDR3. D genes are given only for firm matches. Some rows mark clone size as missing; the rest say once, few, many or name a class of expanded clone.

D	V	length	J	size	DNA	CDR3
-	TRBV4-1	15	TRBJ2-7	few	TGCGCCAGCAAAAGAACAAGGGACGACTACTACGAGCAGTACTTC	CASKRTRDDYYEQYF
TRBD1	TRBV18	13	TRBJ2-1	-	TGTGCCAGCTCACCGGGACAGCACAATGAGCAGTTCTTC	CASSPGQHNEQFF
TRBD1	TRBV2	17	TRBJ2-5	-	TGTGCCAGCAGGGGACAGACCCTAGGGGGTTACCAAGAGACCCAGTACTTC	CASRGQTLGGYQETQYF
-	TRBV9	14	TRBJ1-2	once	TGTGCCAGCAGCGTCGCGGGGGCGGGCTATGGCTACACCTTC	CASSVAGAGYGYTF
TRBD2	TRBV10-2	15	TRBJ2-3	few	TGCGCCAGCAGTGAGCGGGGGGTATTCACAGATACGCAGTATTTT	CASSERGVFTDTQYF
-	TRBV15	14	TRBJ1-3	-	TGTGCCACCAGCAAGGCGGGGCCTGGAAACACCATATATTTT	CATSKAGPGNTIYF
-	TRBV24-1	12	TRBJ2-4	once	TGTGCCACCAGTCAGACTCAAAACATTCAGTACTTC	CATSQTQNIQYF
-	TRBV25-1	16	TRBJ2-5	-	TGTGCCAGCAGTGCCTCCCGGCTGCAGGGGCAGGAGACCCAGTACTTC	CASSASRLQGQETQYF
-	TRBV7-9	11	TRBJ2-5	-	TGTGCCAGCAGCTTATTTCAGACCCAGTACTTC	CASSLFQTQYF
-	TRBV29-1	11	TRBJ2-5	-	TGCAGCGCTGAAGTGCTCGAGACCCAGTACTTC	CSAEVLETQYF
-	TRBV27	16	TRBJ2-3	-	TGTGCCAGCAGTTTATCACGAGGGGTGGGCACAGATACGCAGTATTTT	CASSLSRGVGTDTQYF
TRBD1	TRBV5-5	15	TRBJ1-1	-	TGTGCCAGCAGTCCAAGGACAGGGGGGGACACTGAAGCTTTCTTT	CASSPRTGGDTEAFF
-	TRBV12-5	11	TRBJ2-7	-	TGTGCTAGTGCCCTATACTACGAGCAGTACTTC	CASALYYEQYF
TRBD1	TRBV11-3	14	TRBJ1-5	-	TGTGCCAGCAGCCCCCCGGCAGGGGGACAGCCCCAGCATTTT	CASSPPAGGQPQHF
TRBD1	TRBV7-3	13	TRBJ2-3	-	TGTGCGACAGGGGTAGGTGGCACAGATACGCAGTATTTT	CATGVGGTDTQYF
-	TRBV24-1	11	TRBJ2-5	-	TGTGCCACCAGTGCCGGGGAGACCCAGTACTTC	CATSAGETQYF
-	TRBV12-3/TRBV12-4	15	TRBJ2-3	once	TGTGCCAGCAGTTTCCAGGGGTCTAGCACAGATACGCAGTATTTT	CASSFQGSSTDTQYF
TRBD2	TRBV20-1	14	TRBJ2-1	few	TGCAGTGCTGGCAGCGGGAGGACCTACAATGAGCAGTTCTTC	CSAGSGRTYNEQFF